Listed below are T cell receptor beta chains from one sample, sequenced in a study of T cells in Graves' hyperthyroidism and ophthalmopathy. TCRdb processed the multiplex PCR reads anew with MiXCR; each CDR3 protein has one entry. This sample has 350,000 to 450,000 distinct CDR3 sequences, with about 18% found just once. The specimen was blood. These receptors originate from a woman under 40 with Graves' hyperthyroidism that later progressed to Graves' ophthalmopathy. CDR3s leave out the opening cysteine and the closing phenylalanine or tryptophan. Each record gives: V gene, J gene, CDR3 protein.

v_gene: TRBV25-1; j_gene: TRBJ2-1; CDR3aa: ASSEIGVPRDEQF
v_gene: TRBV7-9; j_gene: TRBJ2-5; CDR3aa: ASSLVRVRQQETQY
v_gene: TRBV27; j_gene: TRBJ2-1; CDR3aa: ASSVYSGTSVGEQF
v_gene: TRBV12-3/TRBV12-4; j_gene: TRBJ2-7; CDR3aa: ASTRGGQGGSYEQY
v_gene: TRBV18; j_gene: TRBJ2-7; CDR3aa: ASSPGLASYEQY
v_gene: TRBV27; j_gene: TRBJ2-7; CDR3aa: ASSLSNSYEQY
v_gene: TRBV2; j_gene: TRBJ2-7; CDR3aa: ASSEGLYNSYEQY
v_gene: TRBV5-4; j_gene: TRBJ1-4; CDR3aa: ASAYGQGDEKLF
v_gene: TRBV18; j_gene: TRBJ1-2; CDR3aa: ASSPEGVSGRGYT
v_gene: TRBV2; j_gene: TRBJ2-2; CDR3aa: ASKGLATTGELF
v_gene: TRBV27; j_gene: TRBJ1-6; CDR3aa: ASSPRTGGAISPLH
v_gene: TRBV7-9; j_gene: TRBJ2-7; CDR3aa: ASSSSTSGSSYEQY
v_gene: TRBV4-1; j_gene: TRBJ1-1; CDR3aa: ASSVLRMAEAF
v_gene: TRBV3-1; j_gene: TRBJ1-2; CDR3aa: ASSPSAGSYT
v_gene: TRBV9; j_gene: TRBJ2-7; CDR3aa: ASSVDGGSYEQY
v_gene: TRBV18; j_gene: TRBJ1-2; CDR3aa: ASSPPGWGADYGYT
v_gene: TRBV15; j_gene: TRBJ2-7; CDR3aa: ATSRDYGTEVSYEQY
v_gene: TRBV27; j_gene: TRBJ2-1; CDR3aa: ASSLMAGGGNEQF
v_gene: TRBV7-9; j_gene: TRBJ2-7; CDR3aa: ASSLASNYEQY
v_gene: TRBV6-5; j_gene: TRBJ1-5; CDR3aa: ASSALDSGQPQH
v_gene: TRBV20-1; j_gene: TRBJ2-1; CDR3aa: SARELTGFQYHNEQF
v_gene: TRBV24-1; j_gene: TRBJ2-3; CDR3aa: ATSDTPKGQFVWDTQY
v_gene: TRBV7-9; j_gene: TRBJ2-1; CDR3aa: ASSFVDRGSDEQF
v_gene: TRBV27; j_gene: TRBJ2-7; CDR3aa: ASSLSSGLSYEQY
v_gene: TRBV4-1; j_gene: TRBJ2-3; CDR3aa: ASSQDSLAGTDTQY
v_gene: TRBV28; j_gene: TRBJ2-7; CDR3aa: ASSLVAAGPPYEQY
v_gene: TRBV12-3/TRBV12-4; j_gene: TRBJ2-3; CDR3aa: ASRDTVTDTQY
v_gene: TRBV5-1; j_gene: TRBJ2-3; CDR3aa: ASSTTTGGKDTQY
v_gene: TRBV15; j_gene: TRBJ2-5; CDR3aa: ATSRGGQETQY
v_gene: TRBV12-5; j_gene: TRBJ1-1; CDR3aa: ASLDREGTEAF
v_gene: TRBV7-9; j_gene: TRBJ2-2; CDR3aa: ASSLSGLEVFIAGELF